This paragraph covers one T cell receptor beta chain sequence. This entry comes from a study of control samples from healthy donors and cancer patients. The CDR3 contains 16 residues. The germline CDR1 and CDR2 sequences are SGHKS and YYEKEE (reference sequence). Germline trimming cut 1 base from V and 4 bases from J; bases unmatched to any gene: 4. Repertoires were generated with immunoSEQ multiplex PCR, while TCRdb's copy carries only in-frame clones and drops some. The data hold 100,000 to 150,000 clones, with roughly 92% observed a single time. This TCR was sampled from a man aged 80 or over with head and neck cancer. The sample comprised PBMCs. V is TRBV5-5 and J is TRBJ2-3; 12 bases align to TRBD2. The CDR3 reads CASSLILAGGPDTQYF. CDR3 coding DNA: TGTGCCAGCAGCTTGATCCTAGCGGGGGGGCCAGATACGCAGTATTTT.